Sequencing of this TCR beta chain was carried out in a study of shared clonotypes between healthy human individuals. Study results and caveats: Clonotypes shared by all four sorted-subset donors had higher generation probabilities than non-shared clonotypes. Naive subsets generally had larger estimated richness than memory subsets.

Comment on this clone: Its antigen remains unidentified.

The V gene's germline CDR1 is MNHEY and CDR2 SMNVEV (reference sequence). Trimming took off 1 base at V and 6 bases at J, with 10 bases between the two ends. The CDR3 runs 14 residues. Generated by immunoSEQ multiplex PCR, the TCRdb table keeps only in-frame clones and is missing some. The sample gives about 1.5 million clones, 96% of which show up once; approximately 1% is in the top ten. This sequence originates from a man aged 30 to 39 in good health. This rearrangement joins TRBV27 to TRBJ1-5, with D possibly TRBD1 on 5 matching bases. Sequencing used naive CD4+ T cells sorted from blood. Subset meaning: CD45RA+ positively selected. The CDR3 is CASSLLGERQPQHF. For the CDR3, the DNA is TGTGCCAGCAGTTTATTGGGGGAACGTCAGCCCCAGCATTTT.